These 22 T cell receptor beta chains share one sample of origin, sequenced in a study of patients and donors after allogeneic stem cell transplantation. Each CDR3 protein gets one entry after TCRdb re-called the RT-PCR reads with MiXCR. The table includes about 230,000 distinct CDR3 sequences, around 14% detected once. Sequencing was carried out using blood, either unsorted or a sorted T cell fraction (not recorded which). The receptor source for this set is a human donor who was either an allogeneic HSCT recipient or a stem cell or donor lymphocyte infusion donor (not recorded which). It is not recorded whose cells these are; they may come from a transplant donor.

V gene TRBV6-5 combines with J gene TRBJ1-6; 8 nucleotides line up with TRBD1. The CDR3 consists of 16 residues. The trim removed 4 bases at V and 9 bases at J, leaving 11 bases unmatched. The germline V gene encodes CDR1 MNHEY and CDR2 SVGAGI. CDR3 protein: CASSLTTGGGSSPLHF. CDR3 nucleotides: TGTGCCAGCAGTTTAACTACAGGGGGAGGCAGTTCACCCCTCCACTTT.

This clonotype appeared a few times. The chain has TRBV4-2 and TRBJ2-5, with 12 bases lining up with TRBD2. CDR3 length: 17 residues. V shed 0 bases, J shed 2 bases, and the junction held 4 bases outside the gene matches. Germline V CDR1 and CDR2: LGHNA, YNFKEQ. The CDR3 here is CASSQEGTSGGQETQYF. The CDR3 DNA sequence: TGTGCCAGCAGCCAAGAAGGTACTAGCGGGGGGCAAGAGACCCAGTACTTC.

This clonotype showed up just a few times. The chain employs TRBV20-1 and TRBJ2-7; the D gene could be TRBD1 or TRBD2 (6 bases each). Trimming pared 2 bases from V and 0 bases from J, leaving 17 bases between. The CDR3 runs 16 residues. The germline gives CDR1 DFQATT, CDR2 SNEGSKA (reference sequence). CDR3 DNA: TGCAGTGCTAGATCGCCGGGGGCTCTTTCCTCCTACGAGCAGTACTTC. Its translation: CSARSPGALSSYEQYF.

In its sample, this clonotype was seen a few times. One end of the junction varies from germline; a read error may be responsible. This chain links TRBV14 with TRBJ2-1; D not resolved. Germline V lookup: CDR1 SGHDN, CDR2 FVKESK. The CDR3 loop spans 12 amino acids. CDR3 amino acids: CASSQDPIGRIF. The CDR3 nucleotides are TGTGCCAGCAGCCAAGACCCCATCGGGCGGATCTTC.

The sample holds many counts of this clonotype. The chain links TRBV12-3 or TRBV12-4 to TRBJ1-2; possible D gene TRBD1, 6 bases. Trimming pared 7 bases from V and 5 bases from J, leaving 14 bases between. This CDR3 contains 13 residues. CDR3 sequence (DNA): TGTGCCAGCACCCTCGGACAGCTATATGGCTACACCTTC. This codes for CASTLGQLYGYTF.

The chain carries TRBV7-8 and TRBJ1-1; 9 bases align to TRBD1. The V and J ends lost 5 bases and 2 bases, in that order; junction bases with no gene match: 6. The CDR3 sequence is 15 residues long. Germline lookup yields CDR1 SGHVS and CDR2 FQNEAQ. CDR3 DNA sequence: TGTGCCAGCAGCCTGCGACAGGGGGATAACACTGAAGCTTTCTTT. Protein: CASSLRQGDNTEAFF.

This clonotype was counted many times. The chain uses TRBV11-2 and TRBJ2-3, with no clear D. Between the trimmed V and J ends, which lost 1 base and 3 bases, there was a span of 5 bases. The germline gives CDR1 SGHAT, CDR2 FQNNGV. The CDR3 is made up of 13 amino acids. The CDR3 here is CASSLGRTDTQYF. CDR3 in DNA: TGTGCCAGCAGCTTAGGAAGAACAGATACGCAGTATTTT. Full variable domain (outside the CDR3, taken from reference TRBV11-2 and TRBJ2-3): EAGVAQSPRYKIIEKRQSVAFWCNPISGHATLYWYQQILGQGPKLLIQFQNNGVVDDSQLPKDRFSAERLKGVDSTLKIQPAKLEDSAVYLCASSLGRTDTQYFGPGTRLTVL.

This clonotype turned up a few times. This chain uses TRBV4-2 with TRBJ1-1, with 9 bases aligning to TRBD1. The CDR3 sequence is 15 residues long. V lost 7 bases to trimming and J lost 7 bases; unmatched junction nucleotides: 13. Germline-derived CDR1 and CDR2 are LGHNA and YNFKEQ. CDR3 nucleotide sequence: TGTGCCAGCATTATGAGGACAGGGGCTGTGAATGAAGCTTTCTTT. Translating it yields CASIMRTGAVNEAFF.

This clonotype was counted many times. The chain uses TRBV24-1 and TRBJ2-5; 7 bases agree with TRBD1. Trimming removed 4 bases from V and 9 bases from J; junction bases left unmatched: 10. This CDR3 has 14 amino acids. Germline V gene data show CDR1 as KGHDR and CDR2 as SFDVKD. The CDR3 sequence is CATSDADRAEAQYF. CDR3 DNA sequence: TGTGCCACCAGTGACGCCGACAGGGCTGAGGCCCAGTACTTC.

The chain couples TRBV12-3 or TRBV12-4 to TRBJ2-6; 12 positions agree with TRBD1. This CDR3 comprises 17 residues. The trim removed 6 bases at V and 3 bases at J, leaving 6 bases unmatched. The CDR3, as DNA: TGTGCCAGCAGCCCCGGGACAGGGGGCGTTGGGGCCAACGTCCTGACTTTC. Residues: CASSPGTGGVGANVLTF.

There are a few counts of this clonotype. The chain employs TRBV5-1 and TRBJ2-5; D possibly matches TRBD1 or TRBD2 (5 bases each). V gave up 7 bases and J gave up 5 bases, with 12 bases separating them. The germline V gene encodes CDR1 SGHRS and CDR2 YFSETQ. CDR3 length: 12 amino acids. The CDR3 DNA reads TGCGCCAGCGGCCAGGGAGTGGAGACCCAGTACTTC. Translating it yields CASGQGVETQYF. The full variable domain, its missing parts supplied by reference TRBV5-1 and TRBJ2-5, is KAGVTQTPRYLIKTRGQQVTLSCSPISGHRSVSWYQQTPGQGLQFLFEYFSETQRNKGNFPGRFSGRQFSNSRSEMNVSTLELGDSALYLCASGQGVETQYFGPGTRLLVL.

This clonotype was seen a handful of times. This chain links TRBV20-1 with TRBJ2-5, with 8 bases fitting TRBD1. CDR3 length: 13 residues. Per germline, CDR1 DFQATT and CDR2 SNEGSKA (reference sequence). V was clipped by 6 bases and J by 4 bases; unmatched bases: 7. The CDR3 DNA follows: TGCAGTGCGAATGGACAGGGAGGAGAGACCCAGTACTTC. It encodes CSANGQGGETQYF.

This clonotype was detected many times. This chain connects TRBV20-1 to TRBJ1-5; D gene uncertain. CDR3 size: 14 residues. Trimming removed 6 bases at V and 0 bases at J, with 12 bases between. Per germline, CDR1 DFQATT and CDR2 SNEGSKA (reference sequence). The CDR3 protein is CSATDGFSNQPQHF. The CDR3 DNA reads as TGCAGTGCCACGGACGGATTTAGCAATCAGCCCCAGCATTTT.

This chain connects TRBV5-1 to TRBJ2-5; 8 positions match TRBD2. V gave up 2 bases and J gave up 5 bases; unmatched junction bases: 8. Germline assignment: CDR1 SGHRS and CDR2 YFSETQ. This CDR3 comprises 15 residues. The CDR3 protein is CASSFDSGARETQYF. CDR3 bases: TGCGCCAGCAGCTTTGATAGCGGGGCGAGGGAGACCCAGTACTTC.

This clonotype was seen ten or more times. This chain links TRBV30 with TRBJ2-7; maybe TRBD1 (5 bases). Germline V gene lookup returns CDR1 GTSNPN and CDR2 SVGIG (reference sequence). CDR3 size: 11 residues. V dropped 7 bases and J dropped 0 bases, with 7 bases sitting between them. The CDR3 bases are TGTGCCTTCAGGGCCTCCTACGAGCAGTACTTC. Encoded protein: CAFRASYEQYF.

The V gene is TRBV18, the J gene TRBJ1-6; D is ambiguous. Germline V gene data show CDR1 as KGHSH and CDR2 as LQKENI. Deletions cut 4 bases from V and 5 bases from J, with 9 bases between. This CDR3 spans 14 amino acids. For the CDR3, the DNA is TGTGCCAGCTCACAAGGAGGAAATAATTCACCCCTCCACTTT. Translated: CASSQGGNNSPLHF.

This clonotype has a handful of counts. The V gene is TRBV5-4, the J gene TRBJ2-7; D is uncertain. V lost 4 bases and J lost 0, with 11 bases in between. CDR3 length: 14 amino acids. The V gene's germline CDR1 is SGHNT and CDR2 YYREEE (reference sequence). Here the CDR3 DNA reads TGTGCCAGCAGCCCGTACGTCTCCTCCTACGAGCAGTACTTC. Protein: CASSPYVSSYEQYF.

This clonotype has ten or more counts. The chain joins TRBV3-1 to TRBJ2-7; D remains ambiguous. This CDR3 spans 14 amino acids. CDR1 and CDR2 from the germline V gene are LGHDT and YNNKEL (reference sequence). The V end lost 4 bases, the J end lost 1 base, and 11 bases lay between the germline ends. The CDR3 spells CASSPDGLSYEQYF. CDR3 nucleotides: TGTGCCAGCAGCCCGGACGGATTATCCTACGAGCAGTACTTC.

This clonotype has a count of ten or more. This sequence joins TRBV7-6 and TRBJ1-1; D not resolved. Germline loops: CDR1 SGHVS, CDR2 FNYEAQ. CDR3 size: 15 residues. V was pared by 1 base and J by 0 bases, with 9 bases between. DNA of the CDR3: TGTGCCAGCAGCTTAGGGTCGTGGATGAACACTGAAGCTTTCTTT. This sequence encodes CASSLGSWMNTEAFF. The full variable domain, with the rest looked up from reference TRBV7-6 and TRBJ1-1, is GAGVSQSPRYKVTKRGQDVALRCDPISGHVSLYWYRQALGQGPEFLTYFNYEAQQDKSGLPNDRFSAERPEGSISTLTIQRTEQRDSAMYRCASSLGSWMNTEAFFGQGTRLTVV.

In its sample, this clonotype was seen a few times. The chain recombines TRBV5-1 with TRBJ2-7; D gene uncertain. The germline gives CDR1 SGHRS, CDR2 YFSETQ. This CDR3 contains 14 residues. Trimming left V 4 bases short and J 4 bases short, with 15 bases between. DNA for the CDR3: TGCGCCAGCAGCGTAGGACCACTCCGGTACGAGCAGTACTTC. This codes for CASSVGPLRYEQYF. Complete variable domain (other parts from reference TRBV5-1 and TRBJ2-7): KAGVTQTPRYLIKTRGQQVTLSCSPISGHRSVSWYQQTPGQGLQFLFEYFSETQRNKGNFPGRFSGRQFSNSRSEMNVSTLELGDSALYLCASSVGPLRYEQYFGPGTRLTVT.

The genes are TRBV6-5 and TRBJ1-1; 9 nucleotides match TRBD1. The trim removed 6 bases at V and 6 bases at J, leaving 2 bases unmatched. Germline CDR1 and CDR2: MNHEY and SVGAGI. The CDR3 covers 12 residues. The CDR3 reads CASSRTGAEAFF. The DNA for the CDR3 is TGTGCCAGCAGCCGGACAGGGGCTGAAGCTTTCTTT.

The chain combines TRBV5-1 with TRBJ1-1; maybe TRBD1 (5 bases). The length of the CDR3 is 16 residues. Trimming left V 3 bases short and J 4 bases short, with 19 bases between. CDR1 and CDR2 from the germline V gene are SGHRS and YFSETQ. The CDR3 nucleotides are TGCGCCAGCAGCTATGAGGGGCCACAGCGTAGCACTGAAGCTTTCTTT. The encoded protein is CASSYEGPQRSTEAFF.